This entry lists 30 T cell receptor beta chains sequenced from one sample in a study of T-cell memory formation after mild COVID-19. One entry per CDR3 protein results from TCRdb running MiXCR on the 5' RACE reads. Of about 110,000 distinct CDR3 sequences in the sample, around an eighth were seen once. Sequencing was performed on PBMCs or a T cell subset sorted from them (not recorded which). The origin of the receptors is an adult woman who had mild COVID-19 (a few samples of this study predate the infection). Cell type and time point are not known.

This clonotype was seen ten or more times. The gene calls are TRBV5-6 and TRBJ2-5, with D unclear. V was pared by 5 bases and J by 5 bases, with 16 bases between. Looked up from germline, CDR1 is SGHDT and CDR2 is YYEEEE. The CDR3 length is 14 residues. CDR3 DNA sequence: TGTGCCAGCAGTTGGACCAGCCGGGTGGAGACCCAGTACTTC. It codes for CASSWTSRVETQYF.

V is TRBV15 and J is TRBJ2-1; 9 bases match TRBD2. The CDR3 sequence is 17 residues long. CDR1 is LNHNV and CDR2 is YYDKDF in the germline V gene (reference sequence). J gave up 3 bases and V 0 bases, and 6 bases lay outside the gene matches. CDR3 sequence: CATSRDRRLADYNEQFF. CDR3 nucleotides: TGTGCCACCAGCAGAGATAGGAGACTAGCGGACTACAATGAGCAGTTCTTC. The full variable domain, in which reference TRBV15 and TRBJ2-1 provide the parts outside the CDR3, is DAMVIQNPRYQVTQFGKPVTLSCSQTLNHNVMYWYQQKSSQAPKLLFHYYDKDFNNEADTPDNFQSRRPNTSFCFLDIRSPGLGDTAMYLCATSRDRRLADYNEQFFGPGTRLTVL.

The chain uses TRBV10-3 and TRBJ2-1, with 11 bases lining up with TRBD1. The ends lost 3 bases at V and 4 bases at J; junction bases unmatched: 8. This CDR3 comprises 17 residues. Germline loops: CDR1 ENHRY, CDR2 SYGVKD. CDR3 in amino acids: CAISEPGTGGRYNEQFF. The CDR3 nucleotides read TGTGCCATCAGTGAACCCGGGACAGGGGGACGGTACAATGAGCAGTTCTTC.

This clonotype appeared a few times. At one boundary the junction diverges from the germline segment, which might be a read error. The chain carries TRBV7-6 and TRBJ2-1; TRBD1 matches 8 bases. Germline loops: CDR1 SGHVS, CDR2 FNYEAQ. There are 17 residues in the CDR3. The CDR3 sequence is CASTLGTGGQAYNEQFF. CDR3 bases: TGTGCCAGCACTCTTGGTACCGGGGGACAGGCCTATAATGAGCAGTTCTTC.

The CDR3 DNA follows: TGTGCCAGCAGCCCCGGGGACAGGGTTGACACTGAAGCTTTCTTT. This gives the protein CASSPGDRVDTEAFF. The chain has TRBV12-3 or TRBV12-4 and TRBJ1-1, with 9 positions matching TRBD1. CDR3 length: 15 residues. The trim removed 6 bases at V and 3 bases at J, leaving 8 bases unmatched.

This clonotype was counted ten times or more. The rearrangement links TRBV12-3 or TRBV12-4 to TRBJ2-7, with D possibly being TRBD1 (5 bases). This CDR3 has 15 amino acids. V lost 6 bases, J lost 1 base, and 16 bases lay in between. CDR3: CASRNTGRQSYEQYF. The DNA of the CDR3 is TGTGCCAGCAGGAACACAGGCAGACAGTCCTACGAGCAGTACTTC.

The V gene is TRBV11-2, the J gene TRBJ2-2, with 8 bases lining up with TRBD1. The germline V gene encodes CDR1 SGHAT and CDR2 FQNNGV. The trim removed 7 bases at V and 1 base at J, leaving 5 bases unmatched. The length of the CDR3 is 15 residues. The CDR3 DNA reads TGTGCCAGCACCACCGGGACAGGGAACACCGGGGAGCTGTTTTTT. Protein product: CASTTGTGNTGELFF.

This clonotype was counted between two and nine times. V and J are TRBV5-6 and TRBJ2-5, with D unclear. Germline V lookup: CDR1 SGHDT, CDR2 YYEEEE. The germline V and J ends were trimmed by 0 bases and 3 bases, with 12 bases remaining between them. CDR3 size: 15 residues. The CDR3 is CASSLGVSVEETQYF. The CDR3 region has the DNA TGTGCCAGCAGCTTGGGGGTATCAGTCGAAGAGACCCAGTACTTC. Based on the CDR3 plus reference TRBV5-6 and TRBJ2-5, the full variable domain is DAGVTQSPTHLIKTRGQQVTLRCSPKSGHDTVSWYQQALGQGPQFIFQYYEEEERQRGNFPDRFSGHQFPNYSSELNVNALLLGDSALYLCASSLGVSVEETQYFGPGTRLLVL.

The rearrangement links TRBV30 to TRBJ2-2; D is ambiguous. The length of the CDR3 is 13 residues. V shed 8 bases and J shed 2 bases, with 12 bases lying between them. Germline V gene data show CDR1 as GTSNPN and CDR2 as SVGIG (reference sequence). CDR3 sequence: CAGPKDNTGELFF. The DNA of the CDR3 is TGTGCCGGACCCAAGGATAACACCGGGGAGCTGTTTTTT.

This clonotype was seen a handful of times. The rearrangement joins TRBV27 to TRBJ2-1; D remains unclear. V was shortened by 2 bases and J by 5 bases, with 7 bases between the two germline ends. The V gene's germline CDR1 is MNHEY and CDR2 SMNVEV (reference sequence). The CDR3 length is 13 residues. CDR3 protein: CASSLGRDNEQFF. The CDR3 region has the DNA TGTGCCAGCAGTTTAGGGCGTGACAATGAGCAGTTCTTC.

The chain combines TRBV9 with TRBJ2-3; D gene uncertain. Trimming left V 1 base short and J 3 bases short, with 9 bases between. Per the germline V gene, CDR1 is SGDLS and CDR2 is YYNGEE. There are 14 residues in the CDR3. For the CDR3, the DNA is TGTGCCAGCAGCGTAATCGCACGGACAGATACGCAGTATTTT. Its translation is CASSVIARTDTQYF.

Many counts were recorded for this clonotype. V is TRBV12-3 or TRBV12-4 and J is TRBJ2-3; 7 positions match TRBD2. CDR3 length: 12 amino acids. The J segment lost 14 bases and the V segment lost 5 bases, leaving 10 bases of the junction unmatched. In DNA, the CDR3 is TGTGCCAGCAGTGGGGACTACCCAAGTCGGTATTTT. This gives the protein CASSGDYPSRYF.

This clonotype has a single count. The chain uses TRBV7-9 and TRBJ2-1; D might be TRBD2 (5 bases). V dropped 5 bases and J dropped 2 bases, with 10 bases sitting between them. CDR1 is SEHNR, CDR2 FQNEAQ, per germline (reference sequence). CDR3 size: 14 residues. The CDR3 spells CASSRTLAYNEQFF. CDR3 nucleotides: TGTGCCAGCAGCCGGACTCTCGCCTACAATGAGCAGTTCTTC.

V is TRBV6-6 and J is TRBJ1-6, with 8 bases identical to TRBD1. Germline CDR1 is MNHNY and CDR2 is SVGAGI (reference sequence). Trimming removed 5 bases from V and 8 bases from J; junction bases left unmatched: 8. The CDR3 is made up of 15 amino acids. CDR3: CASSSRTGRDSPLHF. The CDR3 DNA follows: TGTGCCAGCAGTAGCCGGACAGGGAGGGATTCACCCCTCCACTTT.

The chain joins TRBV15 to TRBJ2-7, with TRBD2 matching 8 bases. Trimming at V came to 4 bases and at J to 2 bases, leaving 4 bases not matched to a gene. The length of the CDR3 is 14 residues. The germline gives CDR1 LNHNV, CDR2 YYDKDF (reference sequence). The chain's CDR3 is CATSIGTSAYEQYF. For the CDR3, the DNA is TGTGCCACCAGCATCGGGACTAGTGCCTACGAGCAGTACTTC.

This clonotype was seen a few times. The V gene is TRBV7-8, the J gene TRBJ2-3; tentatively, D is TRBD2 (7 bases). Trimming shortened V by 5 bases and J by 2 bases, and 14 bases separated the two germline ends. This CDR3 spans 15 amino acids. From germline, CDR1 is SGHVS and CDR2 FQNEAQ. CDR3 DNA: TGTGCCAGCAGCCACGAGGGGGGGTACACAGATACGCAGTATTTT. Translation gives CASSHEGGYTDTQYF.

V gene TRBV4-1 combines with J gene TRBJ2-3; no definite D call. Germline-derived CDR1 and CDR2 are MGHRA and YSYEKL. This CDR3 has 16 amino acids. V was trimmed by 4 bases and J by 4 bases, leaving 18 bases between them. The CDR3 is CASSPGSPPIADTQYF. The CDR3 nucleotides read TGCGCCAGCAGCCCCGGGTCTCCACCTATCGCAGATACGCAGTATTTT.

CDR3 amino acids: CASSQGTIYGYTF. The CDR3 DNA follows: TGTGCCAGCAGCCAAGGGACTATCTATGGCTACACCTTC. The chain couples TRBV14 to TRBJ1-2; D remains unclear. With 1 base removed from V and 4 bases from J, the gap between germline ends came to 7 bases. The germline CDR1 and CDR2 sequences are SGHDN and FVKESK. The CDR3 spans 13 residues.

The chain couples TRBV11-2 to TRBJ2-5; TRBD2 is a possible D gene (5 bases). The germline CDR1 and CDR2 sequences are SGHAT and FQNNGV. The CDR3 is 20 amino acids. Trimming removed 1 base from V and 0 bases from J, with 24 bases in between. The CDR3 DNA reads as TGTGCCAGCAGCTTAGGGTTGTTTGTGGTAGGGAGTGCGAACCAAGAGACCCAGTACTTC. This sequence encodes CASSLGLFVVGSANQETQYF.

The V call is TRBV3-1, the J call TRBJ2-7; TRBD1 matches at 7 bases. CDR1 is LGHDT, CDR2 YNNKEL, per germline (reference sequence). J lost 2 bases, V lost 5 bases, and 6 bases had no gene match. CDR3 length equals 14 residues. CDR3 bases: TGTGCCAGCAGCTCCGGGACAGCCACCTACGAGCAGTACTTC. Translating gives CASSSGTATYEQYF.

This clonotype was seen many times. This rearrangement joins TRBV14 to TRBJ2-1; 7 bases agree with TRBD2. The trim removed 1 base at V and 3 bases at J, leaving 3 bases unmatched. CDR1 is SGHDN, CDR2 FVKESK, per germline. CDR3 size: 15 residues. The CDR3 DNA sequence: TGTGCCAGCAGCCAAGGGCCGGGGGGCTACAATGAGCAGTTCTTC. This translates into CASSQGPGGYNEQFF. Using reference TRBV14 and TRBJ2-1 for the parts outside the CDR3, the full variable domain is EAGVTQFPSHSVIEKGQTVTLRCDPISGHDNLYWYRRVMGKEIKFLLHFVKESKQDESGMPNNRFLAERTGGTYSTLKVQPAELEDSGVYFCASSQGPGGYNEQFFGPGTRLTVL.

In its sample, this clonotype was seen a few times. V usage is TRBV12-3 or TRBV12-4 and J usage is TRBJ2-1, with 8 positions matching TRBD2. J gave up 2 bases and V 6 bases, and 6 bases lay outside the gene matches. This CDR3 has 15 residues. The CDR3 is CASSPLAVAYNEQFF. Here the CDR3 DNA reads TGTGCCAGCAGCCCACTAGCGGTCGCCTACAATGAGCAGTTCTTC.

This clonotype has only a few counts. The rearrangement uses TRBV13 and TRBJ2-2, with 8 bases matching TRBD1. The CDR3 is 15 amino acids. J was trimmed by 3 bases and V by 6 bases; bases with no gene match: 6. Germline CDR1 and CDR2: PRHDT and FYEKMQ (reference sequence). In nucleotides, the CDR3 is TGTGCCAGCAGAACTACAGGGGGACACACCGGGGAGCTGTTTTTT. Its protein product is CASRTTGGHTGELFF. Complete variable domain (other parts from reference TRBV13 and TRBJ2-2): AAGVIQSPRHLIKEKRETATLKCYPIPRHDTVYWYQQGPGQDPQFLISFYEKMQSDKGSIPDRFSAQQFSDYHSELNMSSLELGDSALYFCASRTTGGHTGELFFGEGSRLTVL.

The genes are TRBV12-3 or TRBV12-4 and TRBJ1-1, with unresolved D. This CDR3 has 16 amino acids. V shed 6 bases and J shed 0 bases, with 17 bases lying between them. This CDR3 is CASSTPTTALNTEAFF. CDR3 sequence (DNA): TGTGCCAGCAGCACTCCCACTACAGCTTTGAACACTGAAGCTTTCTTT.

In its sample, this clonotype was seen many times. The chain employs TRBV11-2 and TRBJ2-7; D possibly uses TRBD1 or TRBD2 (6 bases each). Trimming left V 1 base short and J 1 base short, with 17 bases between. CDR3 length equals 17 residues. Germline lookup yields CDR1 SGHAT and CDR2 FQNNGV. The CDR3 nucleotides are TGTGCCAGCAGCTTAGGCACAGGAGGGGGGCCGTCCTACGAGCAGTACTTC. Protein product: CASSLGTGGGPSYEQYF.

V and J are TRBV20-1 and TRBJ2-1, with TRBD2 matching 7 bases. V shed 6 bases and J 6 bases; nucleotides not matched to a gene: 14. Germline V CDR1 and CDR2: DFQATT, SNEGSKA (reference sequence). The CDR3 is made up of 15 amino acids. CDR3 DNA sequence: TGCAGTGCCCCGAACGAGCGGGACCCCCTCAATGAGCAGTTCTTC. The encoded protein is CSAPNERDPLNEQFF.

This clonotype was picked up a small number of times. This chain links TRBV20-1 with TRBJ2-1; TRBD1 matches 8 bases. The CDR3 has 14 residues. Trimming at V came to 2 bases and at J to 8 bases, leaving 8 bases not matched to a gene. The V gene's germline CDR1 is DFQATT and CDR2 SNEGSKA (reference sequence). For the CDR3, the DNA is TGCAGTGCTAGACAGGGGGCCCCCTTGCATGAGCAGTTCTTC. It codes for CSARQGAPLHEQFF.

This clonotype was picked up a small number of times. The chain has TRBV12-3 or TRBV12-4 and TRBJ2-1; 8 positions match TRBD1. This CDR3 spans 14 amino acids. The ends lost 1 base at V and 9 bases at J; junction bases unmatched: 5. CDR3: CASSLGQGAFEQFF. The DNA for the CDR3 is TGTGCCAGCAGTTTAGGGCAGGGGGCATTTGAGCAGTTCTTC.

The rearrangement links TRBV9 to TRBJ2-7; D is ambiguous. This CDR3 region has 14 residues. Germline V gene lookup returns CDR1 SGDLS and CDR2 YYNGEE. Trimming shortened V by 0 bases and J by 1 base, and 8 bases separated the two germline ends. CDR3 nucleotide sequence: TGTGCCAGCAGCGTAGCTTACAGTTCCTACGAGCAGTACTTC. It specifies CASSVAYSSYEQYF.

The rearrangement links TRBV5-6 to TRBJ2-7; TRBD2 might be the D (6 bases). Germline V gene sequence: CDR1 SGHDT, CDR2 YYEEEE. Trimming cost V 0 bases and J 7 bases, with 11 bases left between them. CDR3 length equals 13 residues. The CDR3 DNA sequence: TGTGCCAGCAGCTTGGGCGGAGGGGAAGAGCAGTACTTC. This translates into CASSLGGGEEQYF.